The clone carrying this T cell receptor beta chain was detected a few times. This sample was taken from a study of T cell repertoires in cytomegalovirus infection. TCRdb passed the reads through MiXCR, listing each CDR3 protein once. The table has roughly 230,000 distinct CDR3 sequences, about 15% seen once; the top ten hold about 45%. The V end lost 0 bases, the J end lost 3 bases, and 6 bases lay between the germline ends. The CDR3 has 14 residues. Germline-derived CDR1 and CDR2 are LGHNA and YSLEER. The sequence was collected from a human donor in good health (CMV status not recorded). Some clones in this sample may be carry-over from other donors' samples. This sequence joins TRBV4-3 and TRBJ2-1; D ambiguous. The material sequenced was CD8+ T cells from PBMCs. The CDR3 DNA sequence: TGCGCCAGCAGCCAAGATAATGGCTACAATGAGCAGTTCTTC. Translation: CASSQDNGYNEQFF.